This T cell receptor beta chain was sequenced during a study of blood T cell repertoires in COVID-19. Whole-study context: The United States, Italy and Spain provided the acute and convalescent COVID-19 samples. Sources were T cells, B-cell-depleted T cells, or PBMCs; the material itself was cDNA or gDNA.

The junction had 7 bases not matched to a gene; V was cut back by 5 bases and J by 2 bases. Germline V gene lookup returns CDR1 SEHNR and CDR2 FQNEAQ (reference sequence). The CDR3 is 18 residues long. TCRdb's table, derived via immunoSEQ multiplex PCR, lists solely in-frame clones and lacks some. Of under 250,000 clones in the sample, just under 85% were seen once. Sequencing was done on a sample of peripheral blood. This receptor was obtained from an older woman with active or convalescent COVID-19. The rearrangement links TRBV7-9 to TRBJ2-3, with TRBD2 matching 16 bases. The DNA for the CDR3 is TGTGCCAGCAGCCCGGGACTAGCGGGAGGGTATAACACAGATACGCAGTATTTT. Its protein is CASSPGLAGGYNTDTQYF. Variable domain in full (rest from reference TRBV7-9 and TRBJ2-3): DTGVSQNPRHKITKRGQNVTFRCDPISEHNRLYWYRQTLGQGPEFLTYFQNEAQLEKSRLLSDRFSAERPKGSFSTLEIQRTEQGDSAMYLCASSPGLAGGYNTDTQYFGPGTRLTVL.